The rows below give T cell receptor beta chains drawn from one sample of a study of CD8 T cells in Susac syndrome. TCRdb reprocessed the immunoSEQ multiplex PCR reads with MiXCR, giving one entry per CDR3 protein. The table records just over 80,000 distinct CDR3 sequences, roughly 93% of them present only once. Sequencing input: CD8+ T cells from PBMCs. These receptors were taken from a human donor in good health. CDR3s include the opening cysteine and the closing phenylalanine or tryptophan. A D gene is named only where the DNA matches it firmly. Clone size is shown for a subset of rows, as once, few, many or a class of expanded clone.

TRBJ2-4,.,.,TRBV14,CASSRLSTSPKNIQYF,TGTGCCAGCAGCCGCCTTTCAACTAGCCCCAAAAACATTCAGTACTTC
TRBJ1-2,.,.,TRBV27,CASWSLGTVNGYTF,TGTGCCAGCTGGAGCCTCGGGACGGTCAATGGCTACACCTTC
TRBJ2-1,.,.,TRBV7-2,CASRPTGSNEQFF,TGTGCCAGCAGACCTACAGGGTCCAATGAGCAGTTCTTC
TRBJ2-5,.,.,TRBV5-6,CASSLDFRETQYF,TGTGCCAGCAGCTTGGACTTCCGTGAGACCCAGTACTTC
TRBJ2-7,.,TRBD1,TRBV19,CASSITLGQGYEQYF,TGTGCCAGTAGTATAACCCTGGGACAGGGCTACGAGCAGTACTTC
TRBJ2-1,few,TRBD1,TRBV27,CASRTGGYNEQFF,TGTGCCAGCCGGACAGGGGGCTACAATGAGCAGTTCTTC
TRBJ2-6,few,TRBD1,TRBV11-3,CASSPGTAPDLLSGANVLTF,TGTGCCAGCAGCCCGGGGACAGCCCCTGACCTACTCTCTGGGGCCAACGTCCTGACTTTC
TRBJ2-7,.,TRBD2,TRBV4-1,CASSQEALAGGSYEQYF,TGCGCCAGCAGCCAAGAAGCGCTAGCGGGGGGATCCTACGAGCAGTACTTC
TRBJ2-1,.,.,TRBV6-5,CASSSPRGADNEQFF,TGTGCCAGCAGCTCCCCTCGAGGGGCCGACAATGAGCAGTTCTTC
TRBJ2-5,.,.,TRBV15,CATKDGKRDQETQYF,TGTGCCACCAAGGATGGCAAGAGGGACCAAGAGACCCAGTACTTC
TRBJ1-1,.,.,TRBV20-1,CSARGVGRGTEAFF,TGCAGTGCTAGAGGGGTCGGGAGAGGCACTGAAGCTTTCTTT
TRBJ2-5,once,TRBD1,TRBV20-1,CSAPDRADTETQYF,TGCAGTGCGCCCGACAGGGCGGATACGGAGACCCAGTACTTC
TRBJ1-2,once,.,TRBV27,CASRDRGPLNGYTF,TGTGCCAGCAGGGACCGAGGACCCCTAAATGGCTACACCTTC
TRBJ1-1,.,.,TRBV7-9,CASSSIRAEHGTEAFF,TGTGCCAGCAGCTCGATCCGGGCCGAGCATGGGACTGAAGCTTTCTTT
TRBJ2-3,.,TRBD1,TRBV5-1,CASSLAGQGSDTQYF,TGCGCCAGCAGCTTGGCCGGACAGGGGTCAGATACGCAGTATTTT
TRBJ1-5,.,.,TRBV5-6,CASSRRDGYSNQPQHF,TGTGCCAGCAGCCGCAGGGACGGCTATAGCAATCAGCCCCAGCATTTT
TRBJ1-1,.,.,TRBV4-3,CASSHWGKGTEAFF,TGCGCCAGCAGCCATTGGGGTAAGGGCACTGAAGCTTTCTTT
TRBJ2-3,.,TRBD1,TRBV30,CAWSSGQDLTDTQYF,TGTGCCTGGAGTTCGGGACAGGACCTCACAGATACGCAGTATTTT
TRBJ2-7,.,TRBD1,TRBV12-3/TRBV12-4,CASTQTGPFYEQYF,TGTGCCAGCACGCAGACAGGGCCATTCTACGAGCAGTACTTC
TRBJ2-2,.,.,TRBV29-1,CSVEMAYTGELFF,TGCAGCGTTGAAATGGCCTACACCGGGGAGCTGTTTTTT
TRBJ2-1,.,TRBD2,TRBV7-9,CASSLGTGGSYNEQFF,TGTGCCAGCAGCTTAGGTACGGGGGGGTCCTACAATGAGCAGTTCTTC
TRBJ2-5,.,.,TRBV4-1,CASSQASRVSETQYF,TGCGCCAGCAGCCAAGCTTCCCGTGTTTCTGAGACCCAGTACTTC
TRBJ2-1,.,.,TRBV20-1,CSAVSGSTYNEQFF,TGCAGTGCCGTTAGCGGTTCAACCTACAATGAGCAGTTCTTC